This T cell receptor delta chain came from a study of gamma-delta T cells after stem cell transplantation. The germline gives CDR1 TVYSNPD, CDR2 GDNSRS (reference sequence). The CDR3 consists of 17 residues. J gave up 4 bases and V 4 bases, and 15 bases lay outside the gene matches. This clone was detected a few times. TCRdb redid the clone calls on the RT-PCR reads with CATT. The table has some 4,000 delta-chain clones, about 15% seen once. This sequence joins TRDV3 and TRDJ1; 13 positions agree with TRDD3. Sequencing used gamma-delta T cells. This receptor was obtained from a human donor. It is not recorded whose cells these are; they may come from a transplant donor. CDR3 sequence: CACLPRDWGIRGDKLIF. The CDR3 bases are TGTGCCTGCCTCCCGAGGGACTGGGGGATACGAGGCGATAAACTCATCTTT.